This T cell receptor (beta chain) was recorded in a study of T cells expressing NK-cell markers (dated by TCRdb to the early 2020s). Describing the broader study: In sorted CD3+CD56+NKG2C+, CD3+CD56+NKG2C- and CD3+CD56-NKG2C+ T-cell subsets from several donors, TCR beta-chain repertoires were profiled. Among the eight sequenced donors, seven were HCMV-seropositive and one was HCMV-seronegative. The eight sequenced donors were randomly selected healthy volunteers, three men and five women. Libraries were sequenced as 2 x 150 bp reads on Illumina HiSeq 2000/2500, MiSeq or NextSeq.

Sequencing used an Illumina HiSeq 2000. The TCR beta cDNA libraries were made using 5'RACE template switching, a step that added both a universal primer site and unique molecular identifiers. Priming for cDNA synthesis came from the TCR beta constant segment, and two successive PCR amplification steps followed. In the authors' own workflow: MIGEC was used to demultiplex reads and group the reads by UMI, and MiTCR was used to assemble and quantify clonotypes. Only TCR cDNA sequences supported by at least two reads were kept to exclude erroneous sequences. The tcR package was used for downstream repertoire analysis, and clonotypes were matched across fractions by CDR3 nucleotide sequence plus V segment. VDJmatch was used to annotate antigen specificity against VDJdb, with one amino acid substitution in CDR3 permitted. The reads went through TCRdb reprocessing, and each CDR3 protein sequence gets one entry with no DNA. TCRdb's processing, not the study's, gives the V and J calls here. The sample table gives some 340,000 distinct CDR3 sequences. The ten largest account for roughly 5.2% of the sample.

On this clonotype: Its specific antigen is unknown.

The germline V gene sets CDR1 to SGHTA and CDR2 to FQGNSA. The CDR3 goes from the cysteine to the phenylalanine over 16 residues. A DNA sequence was not provided. HCMV-specific IgG was detected in serum with a commercial ELISA kit to determine HCMV serostatus. Ficoll density gradient centrifugation was used to isolate peripheral blood mononuclear cells from blood. General conclusions and limits of the study: In roughly six donors, the dominant CD3+CD56+NKG2C+ clonotypes were among the top 10 CD8+ clonotypes and accounted for about 1.0-7.5% of CD8+ T cells. Those dominant clonotypes were again the most abundant among CD3+CD56-NKG2C+ cells in several donors, at about 25-60.1%. It remained unclear whether the expanded NKG2C-expressing T cell clones were specific for HCMV antigens.

Source material: blood T cells: a sorted CD56 or NKG2C T cell subset, CD4+ or CD8+ T cells, or bulk PBMC T cells (not recorded which). The chain couples TRBV7-2 to TRBJ2-2; the D call from TCRdb, TRBD2, cannot be confirmed without DNA. This clonotype was obtained from a man between 18 and 69 years old in good health. For the CDR3, the sequence is CASSLLAGGRAGELFF.